This T cell receptor (beta chain) is drawn from a study of spatial heterogeneity in lung cancer. TCRdb used MiXCR to reprocess the 5' RACE reads, holding one entry per CDR3 protein. The sample consists of nearly 11,000 distinct CDR3 sequences, 5.1% of them appearing once. Study findings and constraints: Expanded intratumoral alpha and beta TCR counts tracked tumor mutation counts.

Specified time point: sample taken at primary tumor resection. Samples came from 72 TRACERx patients with untreated early-stage lung cancer. By share of the sample, this clonotype is medium-sized. Antigen: not known. V shed 9 bases and J shed 4 bases, with 15 bases lying between them. Germline CDR1 reads LGHDT; CDR2 reads YNNKEL (reference sequence). The CDR3 contains 13 residues. This clonotype originated in a male donor with early-stage non-small cell lung cancer. The chain uses TRBV3-1 and TRBJ1-1, with a weak D call TRBD1 (6 bases). This specimen consisted of lung tumor tissue, obtained at surgery. The DNA for the CDR3 is TGTGCCAGTACAGGGTGGGGGGGCACTGAAGCTTTCTTT. Translation: CASTGWGGTEAFF.